This passage covers 24 T cell receptor beta chains from one sample sequenced in a study of T cell clonality in common variable immunodeficiency. Findings and limits, study-wide: Common variable immunodeficiency TCR beta sequences reportedly had fewer deletions and N-nucleotide insertions.

Clones were sequenced by immunoSEQ multiplex PCR, and TCRdb holds only the in-frame ones, with some missing. Altogether under 35,000 clones were found in the sample, and no singletons occur. These receptors' antigens are unknown. Sequenced input: peripheral blood mononuclear cells. The receptor source for this set is a human donor with common variable immunodeficiency.

This clone was seen a handful of times. The read gets to within 3 residues of the CDR3 end, and the germline J gene fills in the rest. The gene calls are TRBV7-3 and TRBJ2-1; D uncertain. There are 16 residues in the CDR3. Trimming shortened V by 5 bases and J by 3 bases, and 17 bases separated the two germline ends. CDR1 is SGHTA and CDR2 is FQGTGA in the germline V gene. Incomplete CDR3 DNA: TGTGCCAGCAGCCCCACTCTCCTCTCCCTCTACAATGAG. Residues: CASSPTLLSLYNE. Given in full, the CDR3 is CASSPTLLSLYNEQFF.

Comment on this clone: The read ends 3 residues shy of where the CDR3 ends; the end is completed using the germline J gene. J is TRBJ1-6 and V is TRBV7-3; D not resolved. V was pared by 4 bases and J by 7 bases, with 11 bases between. Germline loops: CDR1 SGHTA, CDR2 FQGTGA. The CDR3 consists of 14 residues. Partial CDR3 DNA: TGTGCCAGCAGCTCAAAGGGCGGGAATTCACCC. It specifies CASSSKGGNSP. The CDR3, in full, reads CASSSKGGNSPLHF.

This clone was recorded a few times. CDR3 bases read: TGTGCCAGCTCACCCTGGGACACCTCTGGAAACACC. Protein sequence: CASSPWDTSGNT. The entire CDR3 protein is CASSPWDTSGNTIYF. The chain recombines TRBV18 with TRBJ1-3; D might be TRBD1 (6 bases). Coverage ceases 3 residues before the CDR3 finishes, and the germline J gene fills in the end. The CDR3 is 15 residues long. The germline V gene has CDR1 KGHSH and CDR2 LQKENI. V gave up 3 bases and J gave up 0 bases, with 9 bases separating them.

Turning to this clone: The read halts 3 residues ahead of the CDR3 end, with the missing end drawn from the germline J gene. The chain employs TRBV19 and TRBJ1-1; TRBD1 might be the D (5 bases). Trimming stripped 5 bases from V and 5 bases from J, with 18 bases between. The length of the CDR3 is 15 residues. Per the germline V gene, CDR1 is LNHDA and CDR2 is SQIVND (reference sequence). The CDR3 DNA, read in part, is TGTGCCAGTAGTGAAGGGGTAAATGGGTTGACTGAA. This codes for CASSEGVNGLTE. The whole CDR3 region reads CASSEGVNGLTEAFF.

Comment on this clone: The DNA ends 3 residues before the CDR3 does, and the rest of the CDR3 is filled in from the germline J gene. V gene TRBV7-2 combines with J gene TRBJ1-5, with D possibly matching TRBD1 (5 bases). Germline loops: CDR1 SGHTA, CDR2 FQGNSA. The CDR3 totals 13 residues. Between the trimmed V and J ends, which lost 3 bases and 7 bases, there was a span of 10 bases. This CDR3 is CASSFERGQPQHF. CDR3 DNA, as far as it was read: TGTGCCAGCAGCTTCGAGCGGGGCCAGCCC.

This clone came up a few times. The CDR3 is cut off 3 residues early in the read; its end comes from the germline J gene. This sequence joins TRBV20-1 and TRBJ2-5, with 13 bases fitting TRBD2. Germline CDR1 is DFQATT and CDR2 is SNEGSKA (reference sequence). This CDR3 comprises 17 residues. V gave up 5 bases and J gave up 2 bases; unmatched junction bases: 11. This CDR3 reads CSARTAQLAGGQETQYF. Partial CDR3 DNA: TGCAGTGCTCGCACCGCCCAACTAGCGGGGGGGCAAGAGACC.

At least ten counts were recorded for this clone. The read ends 3 residues shy of where the CDR3 ends; the end is completed using the germline J gene. J is TRBJ2-5 and V is TRBV30; D not certain. The CDR3 is made up of 15 amino acids. Trimming left V 0 bases short and J 1 base short, with 12 bases between. CDR1 is GTSNPN, CDR2 SVGIG, per germline (reference sequence). This chain's CDR3 is CAWSVLMSVQETQYF. Incomplete CDR3 DNA: TGTGCCTGGAGTGTACTGATGTCGGTCCAAGAGACC.

The CDR3 bases that were read are TGTGCCAGCAGCTCAGACAGGGTAGACGGC. Residues: CASSSDRVDG. The entire CDR3 sequence reads CASSSDRVDGYTF. J is TRBJ1-2 and V is TRBV7-9, with TRBD1 identical over 7 bases. The read comes to an end 3 residues before the CDR3 does, leaving the germline J gene to fill in the end. The V gene's germline CDR1 is SEHNR and CDR2 FQNEAQ (reference sequence). The CDR3 totals 13 residues.

Points on this clone: Sequencing ends 3 residues short of the CDR3 end; the germline J gene provides the rest. The chain joins TRBV10-2 to TRBJ2-7; D is perhaps TRBD2 (6 bases). The CDR3 has 12 residues. The germline V and J ends were trimmed by 11 bases and 6 bases, with 17 bases remaining between them. Germline loops: CDR1 WSHSY, CDR2 SAAADI. Here the CDR3 reads CAGGLARGEQYF. The sequenced CDR3 bases are TGCGCCGGGGGACTCGCCCGGGGCGAG.

A note on this clone: The read halts 3 residues ahead of the CDR3 end, with the missing end drawn from the germline J gene. This chain uses TRBV2 with TRBJ2-2; D remains unclear. CDR1 SNHLY and CDR2 FYNNEI come from the germline V gene. Trimming pared 10 bases from V and 0 bases from J, leaving 18 bases between. The CDR3 has 16 residues. The CDR3 here is CATYAPEFTNTGELFF. CDR3 bases read: TGTGCCACTTATGCCCCAGAATTCACGAACACCGGGGAG.

This clone has more than one count but fewer than ten. The sequence runs out 3 residues before the end of the CDR3; the remainder is reconstructed from the germline J gene. This chain links TRBV7-2 with TRBJ1-4; tentatively, D is TRBD1 (5 bases). V lost 5 bases and J lost 5, with 15 bases in between. CDR3 length: 15 amino acids. Germline V gene sequence: CDR1 SGHTA, CDR2 FQGNSA. CDR3 amino acids: CASSLVGGSNEKLFF. The DNA read from the CDR3 is TGTGCCAGCAGCCTCGTCGGGGGATCGAATGAAAAA.

This clone was observed at least ten times. The sequenced fragment ends 3 residues before the CDR3 boundary, so the rest is inferred from the germline J gene. V gene TRBV6-2 or TRBV6-3 combines with J gene TRBJ1-2, with D possibly being TRBD1 (6 bases). Trimming pared 4 bases from V and 5 bases from J, leaving 8 bases between. This CDR3 is 12 amino acids long. The germline V gene has CDR1 MNHEY and CDR2 SVGEGT. The CDR3 protein is CASSSQGYGYTF. The sequenced CDR3 bases are TGTGCCAGCAGTTCACAGGGTTATGGC.

This clone was observed many times. The read is 3 residues too short to cover the CDR3 end, so that end is filled in from the germline J gene. This rearrangement joins TRBV30 to TRBJ2-5; possible D gene TRBD2, 6 bases. Deletions cut 1 base from V and 4 bases from J, with 7 bases between. CDR1 and CDR2 (germline): GTSNPN, SVGIG (reference sequence). The CDR3 totals 12 residues. CDR3 in amino acids: CAWSGGVETQYF. CDR3 bases read: TGTGCCTGGAGTGGCGGGGTAGAGACC.

As concerns this clone: The read is 3 residues too short to cover the CDR3 end, so that end is filled in from the germline J gene. J is TRBJ1-6 and V is TRBV19; maybe TRBD1 (5 bases). The CDR3 covers 13 residues. The germline CDR1 and CDR2 sequences are LNHDA and SQIVND (reference sequence). Trimming took off 9 bases at V and 4 bases at J, with 10 bases between the two ends. The CDR3: CASTTEYNSPLHF. Partial CDR3 DNA: TGTGCCAGCACGACAGAGTATAATTCACCC.

As to this clone: The DNA ends 3 residues before the CDR3 does, and the rest of the CDR3 is filled in from the germline J gene. The genes are TRBV6-2 or TRBV6-3 and TRBJ2-7; possible D gene TRBD2, 5 bases. The CDR3 extends over 13 amino acids. V dropped 0 bases and J dropped 5 bases, with 8 bases sitting between them. The V gene's germline CDR1 is MNHEY and CDR2 SVGEGT. Partial CDR3 DNA: TGTGCCAGCAGTTACTCGTCAGCGGACGAG. Amino acid sequence: CASSYSSADE. The entire CDR3 is CASSYSSADEQYF.

To note about this clone: The observed sequence ends 3 residues before the CDR3 terminus, with the missing tail filled in from the germline J gene. The chain recombines TRBV19 with TRBJ1-4; D uncertain. In germline, CDR1 is LNHDA, CDR2 SQIVND (reference sequence). This CDR3 region has 14 residues. The V end was cut by 6 bases, the J end by 3 bases, with 11 bases between. The CDR3 bases that were read are TGTGCCAGTAGCCCCGGGGTCGCTAATGAAAAA. It specifies CASSPGVANEK. The full CDR3 protein reads CASSPGVANEKLFF. Full variable domain (remainder filled in from reference TRBV19 and TRBJ1-4): DGGITQSPKYLFRKEGQNVTLSCEQNLNHDAMYWYRQDPGQGLRLIYYSQIVNDFQKGDIAEGYSVSREKKESFPLTVTSAQKNPTAFYLCASSPGVANEKLFFGSGTQLSVL.

With respect to this clone: The read is 3 residues too short to cover the CDR3 end, so that end is filled in from the germline J gene. The genes are TRBV5-1 and TRBJ2-3, with TRBD1 identical over 9 bases. Germline CDR1 is SGHRS and CDR2 is YFSETQ. Trimming removed 6 bases from V and 0 bases from J; junction bases left unmatched: 5. The CDR3 extends over 15 amino acids. The CDR3 bases that were read are TGCGCCAGCAACTCGGGACAGGGAAGCACAGATACG. Translation: CASNSGQGSTDT. The whole CDR3 protein reads CASNSGQGSTDTQYF.

This clone appeared a few times. Read coverage stops 3 residues before the CDR3 terminus; the germline J gene supplies the remainder. The V and J genes are TRBV2 and TRBJ1-4; 7 nucleotides align to TRBD1. Germline loops: CDR1 SNHLY, CDR2 FYNNEI. The CDR3 is 16 residues long. The V gene end was trimmed by 6 bases and the J gene end by 8 bases; junction bases not matched to a gene: 15. The CDR3 loop is CASRNDYRGRNEKLFF. The sequenced CDR3 bases are TGTGCCAGCAGAAATGATTACAGGGGCCGAAACGAAAAA.

This clone was counted only a few times. The DNA ends 3 residues before the CDR3 does, and the rest of the CDR3 is filled in from the germline J gene. The V and J genes are TRBV7-6 and TRBJ2-7, with D uncertain. The germline V gene encodes CDR1 SGHVS and CDR2 FNYEAQ. V dropped 0 bases and J dropped 4 bases, with 10 bases sitting between them. The CDR3 is made up of 14 amino acids. The CDR3 loop reads CASSLASRAYEQYF. The covered CDR3 bases are TGTGCCAGCAGCTTAGCGAGTCGAGCTTACGAG.

As to this clone: The read terminates 3 residues before the CDR3 end, so the remaining end is supplied by the germline J gene. This sequence joins TRBV30 and TRBJ2-3, with 7 bases fitting TRBD1. CDR1 GTSNPN and CDR2 SVGIG come from the germline V gene (reference sequence). Trimming cost V 4 bases and J 1 base; bases outside gene matches: 8. This CDR3 is 15 amino acids long. The CDR3 bases that were read are TGTGCCTGGACCACTCTGGGACAGCGCACAGATACG. Amino acids: CAWTTLGQRTDT. The whole CDR3 sequence is CAWTTLGQRTDTQYF.

This clone has a handful of counts. The read gets to within 3 residues of the CDR3 end, and the germline J gene fills in the rest. The V call is TRBV30, the J call TRBJ1-1; D may be TRBD1 (6 bases). Germline V gene data show CDR1 as GTSNPN and CDR2 as SVGIG (reference sequence). Trimming took 8 bases from V and 2 from J, leaving 12 bases between them. The CDR3 spans 12 residues. CDR3 region: CARRTANTEAFF. CDR3 DNA (partial): TGTGCCCGCAGGACAGCCAACACTGAA.

This clone was detected only a few times. The read ends 3 residues shy of where the CDR3 ends; the end is completed using the germline J gene. The chain recombines TRBV6-1 with TRBJ1-2; TRBD1 agrees at 7 bases. V lost 6 bases to trimming and J lost 4 bases; unmatched junction nucleotides: 8. The CDR3 is made up of 14 amino acids. Germline V gives CDR1 MNHNS, CDR2 SASEGT. CDR3 sequence reads: CASRETGQRYGYTF. The DNA read from the CDR3 is TGTGCCAGCAGAGAAACGGGACAGCGCTATGGC.

This clone appeared a few times. The CDR3 end is not reached by the read, which stops 3 residues before it; the germline J gene fills it in. The V and J genes are TRBV23-1 and TRBJ2-3, with 8 nucleotides matching TRBD2. TRBV23-1 is recorded as an ORF, its role being uncertain. J was trimmed by 6 bases and V by 4 bases; bases with no gene match: 9. The CDR3 has 15 residues. The chain's CDR3 is CASSRPGGRPDTQYF. Partial CDR3 DNA: TGCGCCAGCAGTCGTCCGGGGGGGCGACCGGATACG.

Turning to this clone: The CDR3 goes on 3 residues after the read ends, and that part is filled in from the germline J gene. The V and J genes are TRBV19 and TRBJ2-7; 10 positions agree with TRBD1. This CDR3 contains 13 residues. Germline CDR1 is LNHDA and CDR2 is SQIVND (reference sequence). The ends lost 8 bases at V and 5 bases at J; junction bases unmatched: 6. The covered CDR3 bases are TGTGCCAGTTCCCGGGACAGGGGAGACGAG. It codes for CASSRDRGDE. The full CDR3 sequence reads CASSRDRGDEQYF.